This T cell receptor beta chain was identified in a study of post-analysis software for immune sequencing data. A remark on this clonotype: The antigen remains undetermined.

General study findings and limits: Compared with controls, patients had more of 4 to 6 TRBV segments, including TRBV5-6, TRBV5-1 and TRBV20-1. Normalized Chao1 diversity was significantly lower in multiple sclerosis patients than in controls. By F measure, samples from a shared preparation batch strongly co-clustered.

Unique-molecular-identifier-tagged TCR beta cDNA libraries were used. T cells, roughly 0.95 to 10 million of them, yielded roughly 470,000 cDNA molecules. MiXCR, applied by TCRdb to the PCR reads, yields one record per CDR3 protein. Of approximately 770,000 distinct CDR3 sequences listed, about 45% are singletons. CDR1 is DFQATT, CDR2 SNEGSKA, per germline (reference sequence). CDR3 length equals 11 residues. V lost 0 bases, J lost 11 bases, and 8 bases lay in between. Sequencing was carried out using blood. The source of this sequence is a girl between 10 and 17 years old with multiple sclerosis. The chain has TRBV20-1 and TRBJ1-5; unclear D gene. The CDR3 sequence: CSARDRRAQHF. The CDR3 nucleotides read TGCAGTGCTAGAGATCGGCGGGCCCAGCATTTT.